This T cell receptor beta chain was documented in a study of shared clonotypes between healthy human individuals. About the research overall: Donors consisted of two women and three men between 18 and 49. Study-level points and caveats: Larger estimated richness was generally seen in naive subsets than in memory subsets.

The CDR3 runs 13 residues. Germline CDR1 reads GTSNPN; CDR2 reads SVGIG (reference sequence). Using immunoSEQ multiplex PCR, the repertoire was profiled, and TCRdb retains in-frame clones only, with some absent. In the table there are approximately 320,000 clones, under 80% of which are singletons. Turning to this clone: The antigen is not known.

The sequencing sample was made of memory CD4+ T cells sorted from blood. Subset denoted: CD45RA-negative fraction. J is TRBJ2-7 and V is TRBV30, with D uncertain. The TCR originated in a man between 25 and 39 years old in good health. CDR3 amino acids: CAFTSYSYYEQYF. The CDR3 nucleotides read TGTGCTTTCACAAGTTACAGTTACTACGAGCAGTACTTC.